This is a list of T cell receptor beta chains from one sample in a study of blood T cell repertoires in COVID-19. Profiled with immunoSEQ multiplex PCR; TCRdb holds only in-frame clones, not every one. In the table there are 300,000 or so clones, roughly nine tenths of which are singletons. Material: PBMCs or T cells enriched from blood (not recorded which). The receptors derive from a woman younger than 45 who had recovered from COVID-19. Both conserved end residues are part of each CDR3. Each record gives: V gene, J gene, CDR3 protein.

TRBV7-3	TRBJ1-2	CASSSDRGYGYTF
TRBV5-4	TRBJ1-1	CASSLAREVTEAFF
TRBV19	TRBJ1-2	CASRFRQGVSYGYTF
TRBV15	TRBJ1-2	CATREGQFNYGYTF
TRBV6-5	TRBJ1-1	CASSGTNRATEAFF
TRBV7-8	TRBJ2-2	CASSLREVGNTGELFF
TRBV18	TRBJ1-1	CASSPAGTGLVTEAFF
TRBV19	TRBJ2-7	CASSIGDRDEQYF
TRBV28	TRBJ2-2	CASSLPTTGSGELFF
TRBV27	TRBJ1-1	CASSPGVGTEAFF
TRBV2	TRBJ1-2	CASSDGEALNYGYTF
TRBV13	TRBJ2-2	CASSFTLAGRTGTGELFF
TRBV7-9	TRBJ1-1	CASSLGQGANTEAFF
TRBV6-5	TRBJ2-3	CASRTEEQTQYF